These T cell receptor beta chains were read from a single sample in a study of radiotherapy plus CTLA-4 blockade in lung cancer. The protocol was immunoSEQ multiplex PCR, while the TCRdb copy is restricted to in-frame clones and leaves out a portion. The sample lists about 46,000 clones, about three quarters occurring once. Material: peripheral blood, obtained from a patient treated with radiotherapy plus ipilimumab. These receptors were taken from a human donor with non-small cell lung cancer whose response to radiotherapy plus ipilimumab could not be evaluated. CDR3s include the opening cysteine and the closing phenylalanine or tryptophan. The order of the fields is CDR3 DNA, CDR3 protein, D gene, V gene, clone size, J gene. A D gene is named only where the DNA matches it firmly. Size is omitted from some rows. Given values are once, few, many or a class for expanded clones.

TGTGCCAGCAGCTTACGCCTGACAGGGTCTAGCACAGATACGCAGTATTTT CASSLRLTGSSTDTQYF TRBD1 TRBV11-2 - TRBJ2-3
TGTGCCAGCAGCCGGGACAGGGGGGATGAGACCCAGTACTTC CASSRDRGDETQYF TRBD1 TRBV7-3 - TRBJ2-5
TGTGCCAGCATGGTGTCAGGGAGGTATGGCTACACCTTC CASMVSGRYGYTF - TRBV28 few TRBJ1-2
TGTGCCAGCAGCCCGGAGGGGGACAGCAGGGCTTTCTTT CASSPEGDSRAFF TRBD1 TRBV5-4 - TRBJ1-1
TGCGCCAGCAGCCAAGATTGGCTAGCGGACACCAATGAGCAGTTCTTC CASSQDWLADTNEQFF TRBD2 TRBV4-3 once TRBJ2-1
TGTGCCAGCTCACCAGCCGAGACAGGGTTCGCCGGGGAGCTGTTTTTT CASSPAETGFAGELFF TRBD1 TRBV18 - TRBJ2-2
TGCGCCAGCAGCTGGGGGTCGGCGGGAGAAGGGCAGTTCTTC CASSWGSAGEGQFF TRBD2 TRBV5-1 - TRBJ2-1
TGTGCCAGCAGCTTAGAACAGGGGGGGTACAATGAGCAGTTCTTC CASSLEQGGYNEQFF - TRBV7-9 - TRBJ2-1
TGTGCCAGCAGCTTGATGGGGGGGGTATTTTACGAGCAGTACTTC CASSLMGGVFYEQYF TRBD2 TRBV7-8 - TRBJ2-7
TGTGCCAGCAGCCTCCTAGCCACCCAGGGGCCTGGGGCCAACGTCCTGACTTTC CASSLLATQGPGANVLTF - TRBV11-2 - TRBJ2-6
TGTGCCAGTACCAACCGGGACAGGTTAAATCAGCCCCAGCATTTT CASTNRDRLNQPQHF TRBD1 TRBV19 - TRBJ1-5
TGTGCCAGCACGGCAGGGGGTTCCTACGAGCAGTACTTC CASTAGGSYEQYF TRBD1 TRBV2 - TRBJ2-7
TGTGCCAGCAGCTTAGACGTAGGGGACTCCTACGAGCAGTACTTC CASSLDVGDSYEQYF - TRBV7-6 - TRBJ2-7
TGTGCCAGCAGTTACTCTACGGGAGTGGCTGAAGCTTTCTTT CASSYSTGVAEAFF - TRBV6-5 few TRBJ1-1
TGTGCCAGCAGGCATTGGGACAGTATCTATAGCAATCAGCCCCAGCATTTT CASRHWDSIYSNQPQHF TRBD1 TRBV28 - TRBJ1-5
TGTGCCAGCAGTTACTCGGCGGGCCGGTACGAGCAGTACTTC CASSYSAGRYEQYF - TRBV6-6 - TRBJ2-7
TGTGCCAGTAAAACACCTACTAGAAATGAGCAGTTCTTC CASKTPTRNEQFF - TRBV19 - TRBJ2-1
TGTGCCAGCAGCTTAGAATGGACGCGGGGGGGGAGGAACGAGCAGTACTTC CASSLEWTRGGRNEQYF TRBD2 TRBV7-2 - TRBJ2-7
TGTGCCAGCAACCGGGATAGCGCCCTAAATGAGCAGTTCTTC CASNRDSALNEQFF - TRBV28 - TRBJ2-1
TGTGCCAGCTCACGACTAGCGGACAACAATGAGCAGTTCTTC CASSRLADNNEQFF TRBD2 TRBV18 - TRBJ2-1
TGTGCCAGCAGCCCGGGACTTATCTATGGCTACACCTTC CASSPGLIYGYTF - TRBV7-8 - TRBJ1-2
TGCGCCAGCAGCTTGGGAGGGACACCCACCGGGGAGCTGTTTTTT CASSLGGTPTGELFF - TRBV5-1 - TRBJ2-2
TGCAGTGCCTCACAGGGTAATGAGCAGTTCTTC CSASQGNEQFF - TRBV20-1 once TRBJ2-1
TGTGCCAGCAGCGTAGAAGGGGGGGGACTAGGTCTTGAGCAGTTCTTC CASSVEGGGLGLEQFF TRBD2 TRBV9 - TRBJ2-1
TGTGCCAGCAGCTGGCACGGGGTCAACGAGCAGTACTTC CASSWHGVNEQYF - TRBV5-4 - TRBJ2-7
TGTGCCAGCACGACAGGGGCCGAGCAGTACTTC CASTTGAEQYF TRBD1 TRBV6-6 - TRBJ2-7
TGTGCCAGCAGTTTGGACAGGGACCTTACCTATGGCTACACCTTC CASSLDRDLTYGYTF TRBD1 TRBV5-4 once TRBJ1-2
TGTGCCAGCAGCTTAGACAGGGGGCCCGAGACCCAGTACTTC CASSLDRGPETQYF TRBD1 TRBV7-2 - TRBJ2-5
TGTGCCAGCAGCTTTACAGCGGGAGGTGGGGAGCTGTTTTTT CASSFTAGGGELFF TRBD2 TRBV7-2 few TRBJ2-2
TGCGCCAGCAGCCCTGGGCAGAGAAATGAAAAACTGTTTTTT CASSPGQRNEKLFF - TRBV5-1 few TRBJ1-4
TGTGCCAGCAGTTCCCCGCGGGCCGCGGCTAACTATGGCTACACCTTC CASSSPRAAANYGYTF - TRBV28 - TRBJ1-2
TGTGCCAGCAGTGGATGGGGCGGGAGTTATAGAGAGACCCAGTACTTC CASSGWGGSYRETQYF TRBD2 TRBV2 - TRBJ2-5
TGTGCCAGCAGCCTTACAGGTTACGAGCAGTACTTC CASSLTGYEQYF - TRBV7-2 - TRBJ2-7